This T cell receptor beta chain appears in the sequencing data of a study of shared clonotypes between healthy human individuals. The CDR3 runs 14 residues. From germline, CDR1 is SGHRS and CDR2 YFSETQ. V gave up 1 base and J gave up 4 bases, with 12 bases separating them. The repertoire was sequenced with immunoSEQ multiplex PCR; TCRdb's copy has only in-frame clones and lacks some. The profile shows roughly 1,500,000 clones, 95% to 99% of them singletons. Source material: naive CD4+ T cells sorted from blood. Subset denoted: CD45RA+ positively selected. The chain links TRBV5-1 to TRBJ2-7; TRBD1 is a possible D gene (6 bases). The TCR sequence derives from a man between 25 and 39 years old in good health. In DNA, the CDR3 is TGCGCCAGCAGCTTGACCGGGACACATTACGAGCAGTACTTC. This translates into CASSLTGTHYEQYF.